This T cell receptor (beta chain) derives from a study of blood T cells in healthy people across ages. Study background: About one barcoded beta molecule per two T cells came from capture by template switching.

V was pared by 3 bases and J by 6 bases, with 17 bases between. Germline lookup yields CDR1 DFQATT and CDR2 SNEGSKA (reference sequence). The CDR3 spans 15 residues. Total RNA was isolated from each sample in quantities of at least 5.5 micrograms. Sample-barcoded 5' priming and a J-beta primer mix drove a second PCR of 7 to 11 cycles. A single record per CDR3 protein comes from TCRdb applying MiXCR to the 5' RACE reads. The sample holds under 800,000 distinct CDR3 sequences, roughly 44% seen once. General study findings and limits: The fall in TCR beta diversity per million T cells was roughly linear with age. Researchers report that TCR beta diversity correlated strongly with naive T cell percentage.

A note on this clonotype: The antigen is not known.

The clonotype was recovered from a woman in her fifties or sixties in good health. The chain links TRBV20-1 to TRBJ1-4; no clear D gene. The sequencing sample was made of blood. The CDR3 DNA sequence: TGCAGTGCTAGGGCCCCTGGGGTCGAGGATGAAAAACTGTTTTTT. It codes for CSARAPGVEDEKLFF.